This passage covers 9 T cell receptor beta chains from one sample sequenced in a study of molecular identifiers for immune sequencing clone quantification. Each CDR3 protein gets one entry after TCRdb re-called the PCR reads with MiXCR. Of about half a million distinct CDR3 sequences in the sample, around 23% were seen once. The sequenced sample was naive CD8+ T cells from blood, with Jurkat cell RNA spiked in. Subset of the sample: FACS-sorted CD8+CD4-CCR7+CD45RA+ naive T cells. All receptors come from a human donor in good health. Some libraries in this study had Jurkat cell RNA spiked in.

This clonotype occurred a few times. CDR3 region: CASSQDGGQMDNEQFF. CDR3 in DNA: TGCGCCAGCAGCCAAGATGGGGGGCAGATGGACAATGAGCAGTTCTTC. The chain is built from TRBV4-3 and TRBJ2-1; the D gene could be TRBD1 or TRBD2 (6 bases each). V lost 0 bases, J lost 5 bases, and 14 bases lay in between. This CDR3 is built from 16 residues. Germline V gene data show CDR1 as LGHNA and CDR2 as YSLEER.

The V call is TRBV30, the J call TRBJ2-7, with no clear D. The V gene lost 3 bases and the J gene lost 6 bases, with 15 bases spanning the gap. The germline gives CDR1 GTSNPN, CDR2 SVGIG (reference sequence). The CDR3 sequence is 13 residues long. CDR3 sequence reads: CAWRPPYEAEQYF. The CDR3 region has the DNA TGTGCCTGGAGACCCCCTTACGAGGCCGAGCAGTACTTC.

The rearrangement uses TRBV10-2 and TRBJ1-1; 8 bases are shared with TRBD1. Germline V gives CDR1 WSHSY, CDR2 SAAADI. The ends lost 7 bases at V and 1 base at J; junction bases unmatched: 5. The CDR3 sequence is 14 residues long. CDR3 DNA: TGCGCCAGCATCACCGGGACAGGGAACACTGAAGCTTTCTTT. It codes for CASITGTGNTEAFF.

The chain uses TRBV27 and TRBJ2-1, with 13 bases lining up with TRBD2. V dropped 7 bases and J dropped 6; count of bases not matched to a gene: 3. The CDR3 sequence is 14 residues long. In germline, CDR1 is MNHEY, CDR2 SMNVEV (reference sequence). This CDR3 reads CASKLAGGVNEQFF. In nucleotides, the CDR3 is TGTGCCAGCAAACTAGCGGGAGGGGTCAATGAGCAGTTCTTC.

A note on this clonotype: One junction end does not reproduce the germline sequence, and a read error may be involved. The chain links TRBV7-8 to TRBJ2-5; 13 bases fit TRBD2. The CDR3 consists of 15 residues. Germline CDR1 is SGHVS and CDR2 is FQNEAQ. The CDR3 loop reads CANSTGTSGAETQYF. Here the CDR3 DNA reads TGTGCCAACAGCACAGGGACTAGCGGGGCGGAGACCCAGTACTTC.

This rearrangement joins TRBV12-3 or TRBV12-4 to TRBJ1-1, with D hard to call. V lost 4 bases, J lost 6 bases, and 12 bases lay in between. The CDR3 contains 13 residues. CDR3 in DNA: TGTGCCAGCAGTTCTCCCTTACGGCCTGAAGCTTTCTTT. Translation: CASSSPLRPEAFF.

The DNA for the CDR3 is TGTGCCAGCAGCGTAGATCAAACCGGGGAGCTGTTTTTT. This gives the protein CASSVDQTGELFF. The V and J genes are TRBV9 and TRBJ2-2; D gene ambiguous. This CDR3 contains 13 residues. Per the germline V gene, CDR1 is SGDLS and CDR2 is YYNGEE. Deletions cut 0 bases from V and 5 bases from J, with 5 bases between. Complete variable domain (other parts from reference TRBV9 and TRBJ2-2): DSGVTQTPKHLITATGQRVTLRCSPRSGDLSVYWYQQSLDQGLQFLIQYYNGEERAKGNILERFSAQQFPDLHSELNLSSLELGDSALYFCASSVDQTGELFFGEGSRLTVL.

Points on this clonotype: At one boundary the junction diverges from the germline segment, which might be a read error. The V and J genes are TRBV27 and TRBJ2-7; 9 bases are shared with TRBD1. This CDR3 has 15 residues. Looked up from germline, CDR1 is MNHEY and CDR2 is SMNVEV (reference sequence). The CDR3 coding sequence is TGTGCCGGCAGTTTAGGGGGACAGGGACCCCACGAGCAGTACTTC. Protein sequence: CAGSLGGQGPHEQYF.

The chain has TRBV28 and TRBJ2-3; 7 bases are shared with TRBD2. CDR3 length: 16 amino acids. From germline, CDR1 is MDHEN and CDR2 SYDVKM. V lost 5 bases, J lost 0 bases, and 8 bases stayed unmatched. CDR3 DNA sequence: TGTGCCAGCAGTGCCACGGGACTACCGAGCACAGATACGCAGTATTTT. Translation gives CASSATGLPSTDTQYF.